One sample yielded the 16 T cell receptor beta chains listed below, sequenced in a study of blood T cell repertoires in COVID-19. Using immunoSEQ multiplex PCR, the repertoire was profiled, and TCRdb retains in-frame clones only, with some absent. The sample holds about 35,000 clones; over 60% are singletons and the top ten take roughly 16%. The sequenced sample consisted of peripheral blood. The receptors originated from a human donor in a cohort sampled during active COVID-19.

This chain links TRBV9 with TRBJ1-6, with a weak D call TRBD1 (5 bases). Trimming stripped 2 bases from V and 5 bases from J, with 11 bases between. This CDR3 has 15 amino acids. Per the germline V gene, CDR1 is SGDLS and CDR2 is YYNGEE. CDR3 sequence (DNA): TGTGCCAGCAGCGTCCAGGGAACCGATAATTCACCCCTCCACTTT. Its translation: CASSVQGTDNSPLHF.

The chain joins TRBV14 to TRBJ2-5; possibly TRBD2 for D (5 bases). Germline V gene sequence: CDR1 SGHDN, CDR2 FVKESK. The V and J ends lost 2 bases and 7 bases respectively, with 11 bases between them. The CDR3 consists of 13 residues. CDR3 DNA sequence: TGTGCCAGCAGCCAAAGCGGAGGACGGACCCAGTACTTC. It is translated as CASSQSGGRTQYF.

This clone is judged large. The V and J genes are TRBV2 and TRBJ1-1; no reliable D call. Germline values: CDR1 SNHLY, CDR2 FYNNEI. V was shortened by 6 bases and J by 8 bases, with 16 bases between the two germline ends. The CDR3 length is 13 residues. CDR3 sequence reads: CASREGWNREAFF. In DNA form, the CDR3 reads TGTGCCAGCAGGGAGGGCTGGAATAGGGAAGCTTTCTTT.

The chain links TRBV7-2 to TRBJ2-7; weak D call: TRBD2 (6 bases). The CDR3 is 15 residues long. In germline, CDR1 is SGHTA, CDR2 FQGNSA. Trimming took 1 base from V and 1 from J, leaving 11 bases between them. CDR3 sequence reads: CASSLGPGLSYEQYF. DNA of the CDR3: TGTGCCAGCAGCTTAGGCCCGGGACTGTCCTACGAGCAGTACTTC.

The chain links TRBV30 to TRBJ1-6; the D gene is possibly TRBD1 (5 bases). The V gene's germline CDR1 is GTSNPN and CDR2 SVGIG (reference sequence). V was pared by 2 bases and J by 4 bases, with 21 bases between. This CDR3 region has 18 residues. The CDR3 DNA reads as TGTGCCTGGAGTTTCGGGGGTACTACACTTAATTATAATTCACCCCTCCACTTT. Translating gives CAWSFGGTTLNYNSPLHF.

The chain couples TRBV19 to TRBJ1-5, with TRBD1 identical over 8 bases. The CDR3 is made up of 14 amino acids. Losses at the gene ends were 5 bases for V and 4 bases for J; bases not matched to a gene: 4. Looked up from germline, CDR1 is LNHDA and CDR2 is SQIVND (reference sequence). The DNA for the CDR3 is TGTGCCAGTAGTTCGACAGGGGTGAATCAGCCCCAGCATTTT. It encodes CASSSTGVNQPQHF.

The chain joins TRBV7-3 to TRBJ1-5; D gene ambiguous. V dropped 5 bases and J dropped 3 bases, with 8 bases sitting between them. The CDR3 runs 13 residues. Germline V gene data show CDR1 as SGHTA and CDR2 as FQGTGA. The DNA for the CDR3 is TGTGCCAGCAGCGAGTCCCCCAATCAGCCCCAGCATTTT. Its protein is CASSESPNQPQHF.

This chain joins TRBV27 and TRBJ2-1, with D possibly matching TRBD1 (5 bases). The germline V and J ends were trimmed by 3 bases and 5 bases, with 11 bases remaining between them. Germline CDR1 is MNHEY and CDR2 is SMNVEV (reference sequence). The CDR3 contains 14 residues. The CDR3 loop is CASSFYRSDNEQFF. The CDR3 DNA sequence: TGTGCCAGCAGTTTCTACAGGTCGGACAATGAGCAGTTCTTC.

The CDR3 is CAIGGGPDNSGNTIYF. CDR3 in DNA: TGTGCCATCGGTGGAGGGCCAGATAACTCTGGAAACACCATATATTTT. This chain links TRBV10-3 with TRBJ1-3; D ambiguous. The CDR3 contains 16 residues. Germline CDR1 and CDR2: ENHRY and SYGVKD. The V end lost 8 bases, the J end lost 0 bases, and 17 bases lay between the germline ends.

The sample holds one count of this clone. The rearrangement joins TRBV5-1 to TRBJ1-1; 7 nucleotides match TRBD1. The junction had 6 bases not matched to a gene; V was cut back by 0 bases and J by 1 base. Looked up from germline, CDR1 is SGHRS and CDR2 is YFSETQ. This CDR3 is built from 16 residues. The CDR3 bases are TGCGCCAGCAGCTTGGCCCAGACAGGGAGGAACACTGAAGCTTTCTTT. The encoded protein is CASSLAQTGRNTEAFF.

This clone has only one observation. The rearrangement uses TRBV4-1 and TRBJ1-2; TRBD1 is a possible D gene (5 bases). Per germline, CDR1 MGHRA and CDR2 YSYEKL. This CDR3 spans 15 amino acids. The V and J ends lost 1 base and 4 bases respectively, with 13 bases between them. CDR3 DNA sequence: TGCGCCAGCAGCCAAGCCGCCAGGGTTCCCTATGGCTACACCTTC. This translates into CASSQAARVPYGYTF.

This clone was picked up a small number of times. The chain recombines TRBV19 with TRBJ2-6; no firm D call. Per the germline V gene, CDR1 is LNHDA and CDR2 is SQIVND (reference sequence). Trimming removed 6 bases from V and 2 bases from J, with 5 bases in between. The CDR3 spans 13 residues. The CDR3 here is CASSRAGANVLTF. CDR3 DNA: TGTGCCAGTAGCCGGGCTGGGGCCAACGTCCTGACTTTC. Full variable domain (missing parts from reference TRBV19 and TRBJ2-6): DGGITQSPKYLFRKEGQNVTLSCEQNLNHDAMYWYRQDPGQGLRLIYYSQIVNDFQKGDIAEGYSVSREKKESFPLTVTSAQKNPTAFYLCASSRAGANVLTFGAGSRLTVL.

The gene calls are TRBV13 and TRBJ2-7; TRBD2 agrees at 16 bases. The germline V gene encodes CDR1 PRHDT and CDR2 FYEKMQ (reference sequence). J gave up 7 bases and V 5 bases, and 2 bases lay outside the gene matches. This CDR3 region has 14 residues. The CDR3 region has the DNA TGTGCCAGCAGCAAGGGACTAGCGGGAGGGGAGCAGTACTTC. Amino acids: CASSKGLAGGEQYF.

This clone was found a few times. The V and J genes are TRBV18 and TRBJ2-2; 8 bases are shared with TRBD1. Germline values: CDR1 KGHSH, CDR2 LQKENI. V lost 6 bases, J lost 0 bases, and 9 bases stayed unmatched. This CDR3 spans 17 amino acids. The DNA of the CDR3 is TGTGCCAGCTCCCGGACAGGACAGGGTGCGAACACCGGGGAGCTGTTTTTT. This codes for CASSRTGQGANTGELFF.

This clone was picked up a small number of times. The genes are TRBV12-5 and TRBJ1-3; no firm D call. This CDR3 spans 12 amino acids. CDR1 LGHNT and CDR2 FRNRAP come from the germline V gene. Trimming took off 1 base at V and 9 bases at J, with 7 bases between the two ends. This chain's CDR3 is CASGLGFGTIYF. In nucleotides, the CDR3 is TGTGCTAGTGGTTTGGGATTCGGCACCATATATTTT.

The rearrangement links TRBV5-5 to TRBJ2-5, with D maybe TRBD2 (6 bases). Trimming pared 1 base from V and 4 bases from J, leaving 8 bases between. CDR1 and CDR2 from the germline V gene are SGHKS and YYEKEE (reference sequence). CDR3 length equals 13 residues. CDR3 DNA: TGTGCCAGCAGCTTGACGACTAGAGAGACCCAGTACTTC. This sequence encodes CASSLTTRETQYF. Filled out from reference TRBV5-5 and TRBJ2-5, the complete variable domain reads DAGVTQSPTHLIKTRGQQVTLRCSPISGHKSVSWYQQVLGQGPQFIFQYYEKEERGRGNFPDRFSARQFPNYSSELNVNALLLGDSALYLCASSLTTRETQYFGPGTRLLVL.